Below are 29 T cell receptor beta chains sequenced from a single sample in a study of PD-L1 blockade in urothelial cancer. TCRdb's copy holds only in-frame clones and misses some; the assay was immunoSEQ multiplex PCR. Among tens of thousands of clones, 84% were seen once, and the ten largest hold 9.2%. Specified time point: pretreatment peripheral blood. Specimen: PBMCs, collected around atezolizumab (anti-PD-L1) treatment. The receptors were sampled from a woman aged 70-85 years with urothelial cancer.

V gene TRBV18 combines with J gene TRBJ2-7, with 9 positions matching TRBD1. Looked up from germline, CDR1 is KGHSH and CDR2 is LQKENI. V was clipped by 5 bases and J by 4 bases; unmatched bases: 6. This CDR3 has 14 residues. CDR3 DNA sequence: TGTGCCAGCTCAGCTCCGGGACAGGGATACGAGCAGTACTTC. This codes for CASSAPGQGYEQYF.

V gene TRBV27 combines with J gene TRBJ1-1, with D tentatively TRBD1 (5 bases). The CDR3 runs to 14 residues. Trimming removed 9 bases from V and 4 bases from J, with 18 bases in between. Germline V CDR1 and CDR2: MNHEY, SMNVEV (reference sequence). The CDR3 protein is CASRWGDRGTEAFF. The CDR3 bases are TGTGCCAGTAGATGGGGGGACCGGGGCACTGAAGCTTTCTTT.

In this sample, this clone turned up once. The chain links TRBV5-6 to TRBJ1-1; unclear D gene. The V and J ends lost 1 base and 4 bases respectively, with 11 bases between them. Looked up from germline, CDR1 is SGHDT and CDR2 is YYEEEE. This CDR3 has 14 amino acids. This chain's CDR3 is CASSLIVTGTEAFF. The CDR3 DNA sequence: TGTGCCAGCAGCTTGATTGTGACGGGCACTGAAGCTTTCTTT.

The genes are TRBV7-2 and TRBJ2-1; 11 bases match TRBD2. CDR1 and CDR2 (germline): SGHTA, FQGNSA. The trim removed 5 bases at V and 10 bases at J, leaving 16 bases unmatched. The CDR3 length is 17 residues. The CDR3 nucleotides read TGTGCCAGCAGCCGCCAACCGATAGCGGGGGGGCCGTTAGAGCAGTTCTTC. It yields the protein CASSRQPIAGGPLEQFF.

This chain uses TRBV4-2 with TRBJ2-2; 10 bases are shared with TRBD1. The CDR3 contains 14 residues. CDR1 and CDR2 (germline): LGHNA, YNFKEQ. V shed 4 bases, J shed 9 bases, and the junction held 5 bases outside the gene matches. The CDR3 nucleotides read TGTGCCAGCAGCCCGGGACAGGGGATTAGGGAGCTGTTTTTT. As protein: CASSPGQGIRELFF.

The rearrangement joins TRBV5-6 to TRBJ1-1, with D possibly matching TRBD1 (5 bases). There are 16 residues in the CDR3. V lost 0 bases to trimming and J lost 4 bases, with 16 bases between them. The germline gives CDR1 SGHDT, CDR2 YYEEEE. CDR3 sequence (DNA): TGTGCCAGCAGCTTGGATCAGGGTAGAGCGGGCACTGAAGCTTTCTTT. It is translated as CASSLDQGRAGTEAFF.

The chain uses TRBV28 and TRBJ2-7; D perhaps matches TRBD2 (6 bases). Trimming removed 6 bases at V and 0 bases at J, with 12 bases between. In germline, CDR1 is MDHEN, CDR2 SYDVKM. This CDR3 comprises 14 residues. In nucleotides, the CDR3 is TGTGCCAGCAGGGACCGCGGGGCCTCCTACGAGCAGTACTTC. It translates to CASRDRGASYEQYF.

The V call is TRBV7-6, the J call TRBJ2-7; TRBD1 agrees at 8 bases. Germline V CDR1 and CDR2: SGHVS, FNYEAQ. The CDR3 runs to 13 residues. With V trimmed by 5 bases and J by 9 bases, 9 bases remained unmatched. For the CDR3, the DNA is TGTGCCAGCAGCCCAGGGACAGGTTCTGCGCAGTACTTC. Translation: CASSPGTGSAQYF.

J is TRBJ1-2 and V is TRBV18; no clear D gene. Germline V lookup: CDR1 KGHSH, CDR2 LQKENI. Trimming stripped 3 bases from V and 4 bases from J, with 9 bases between. The CDR3 is made up of 13 amino acids. CDR3 sequence reads: CASSPPGFYGYTF. DNA for the CDR3: TGTGCCAGCTCACCCCCGGGGTTCTATGGCTACACCTTC.

This chain connects TRBV4-1 to TRBJ1-3; D possibly corresponds to TRBD1 (6 bases). This CDR3 contains 15 residues. Per germline, CDR1 MGHRA and CDR2 YSYEKL. Trimming took off 1 base at V and 8 bases at J, with 15 bases between the two ends. The CDR3: CASSQVGQGKDTIYF. CDR3 DNA: TGCGCCAGCAGCCAAGTTGGGCAGGGGAAGGACACCATATATTTT.

The rearrangement links TRBV5-1 to TRBJ1-4; TRBD1 is a possible D gene (5 bases). The CDR3 runs to 14 residues. V was clipped by 3 bases and J by 4 bases, with 10 bases between them. CDR1 and CDR2 from the germline V gene are SGHRS and YFSETQ. The CDR3 DNA follows: TGCGCCAGCAGCTCGACAGAACGTAATGAAAAACTGTTTTTT. Translation gives CASSSTERNEKLFF.

This chain uses TRBV5-1 with TRBJ1-4; 8 bases align to TRBD1. After removal of 2 bases from V and 3 bases from J, the junction contained 9 bases not matched to a gene. This CDR3 contains 17 residues. CDR1 and CDR2 (germline): SGHRS, YFSETQ. CDR3 residues: CASSLGAGGGSNEKLFF. DNA for the CDR3: TGCGCCAGCAGCTTAGGTGCAGGGGGCGGATCTAATGAAAAACTGTTTTTT.

This clone was observed a few times. The genes are TRBV2 and TRBJ1-2; possibly TRBD1 for D (6 bases). Trimming removed 7 bases from V and 2 bases from J, with 8 bases in between. This CDR3 region has 12 residues. CDR1 is SNHLY and CDR2 is FYNNEI in the germline V gene. The CDR3 DNA reads TGTGCCAGCAATACAGGGAACTATGGCTACACCTTC. Amino acid sequence: CASNTGNYGYTF.

The chain couples TRBV30 to TRBJ2-2; 7 bases fit TRBD2. Germline V gene sequence: CDR1 GTSNPN, CDR2 SVGIG (reference sequence). The CDR3 sequence is 18 residues long. J gave up 2 bases and V 1 base, and 13 bases lay outside the gene matches. DNA for the CDR3: TGTGCCTGGAGTGACGGGGAGGGGAGGTTTGAAAACACCGGGGAGCTGTTTTTT. Translation gives CAWSDGEGRFENTGELFF.

The chain joins TRBV9 to TRBJ1-4, with D uncertain. Per the germline V gene, CDR1 is SGDLS and CDR2 is YYNGEE. V was trimmed by 4 bases and J by 8 bases, leaving 9 bases between them. The CDR3 covers 12 residues. CDR3 in amino acids: CASSTGGEKLFF. The CDR3 bases are TGTGCCAGCAGCACGGGTGGGGAAAAACTGTTTTTT.

The chain couples TRBV5-3 to TRBJ1-1, with TRBD1 matching 12 bases. TRBV5-3 is an ORF; its function is uncertain. V lost 0 bases to trimming and J lost 0 bases; unmatched junction nucleotides: 3. The CDR3 has 17 amino acids. The CDR3 nucleotides are TGTGCCAGAAGCTTGGCCGGGGACAGGGGGCTGAACACTGAAGCTTTCTTT. Encoded protein: CARSLAGDRGLNTEAFF.

The CDR3 DNA reads as TGTGCCAGCAGCTTGTACAGGACTATTGACACTGAAGCTTTCTTT. This gives the protein CASSLYRTIDTEAFF. This sequence joins TRBV7-8 and TRBJ1-1; TRBD1 is a possible D gene (5 bases). Germline values: CDR1 SGHVS, CDR2 FQNEAQ. The CDR3 contains 15 residues. V was clipped by 3 bases and J by 3 bases, with 14 bases between them.

This clone occurred a few times. The V call is TRBV5-1, the J call TRBJ1-3, with D perhaps matching TRBD1 (5 bases). The V end lost 0 bases, the J end lost 0 bases, and 16 bases lay between the germline ends. CDR3 length equals 18 residues. From germline, CDR1 is SGHRS and CDR2 YFSETQ. The CDR3 protein is CASSLGHPTAFSGNTIYF. CDR3 DNA: TGCGCCAGCAGCTTGGGCCACCCGACAGCTTTCTCTGGAAACACCATATATTTT.

This chain links TRBV10-3 with TRBJ2-3; perhaps TRBD1 as D (5 bases). This CDR3 spans 14 amino acids. Trimming removed 4 bases from V and 2 bases from J, with 10 bases in between. Germline V gene lookup returns CDR1 ENHRY and CDR2 SYGVKD. In DNA, the CDR3 is TGTGCCATCAGTGGACAGTTAAACACAGATACGCAGTATTTT. Its protein product is CAISGQLNTDTQYF.

The V and J genes are TRBV5-8 and TRBJ2-7, with 9 bases that match TRBD1. V shed 4 bases, J shed 1 base, and the junction held 3 bases outside the gene matches. The CDR3 consists of 14 residues. Germline CDR1 SGHTS, CDR2 YDEGEE. CDR3 nucleotide sequence: TGTGCCAGCAGCCTGGACAGGGGTTCCTACGAGCAGTACTTC. Translated: CASSLDRGSYEQYF.

The CDR3 bases are TGTGCCAGCAGCTTATTGAAGTGGAGCTCCTATAATTCACCCCTCCACTTT. It specifies CASSLLKWSSYNSPLHF. The chain is built from TRBV7-8 and TRBJ1-6, with D hard to call. Between the trimmed V and J ends, which lost 2 bases and 0 bases, there was a span of 11 bases. Germline CDR1 SGHVS, CDR2 FQNEAQ. There are 17 residues in the CDR3.

This clone was counted once. V and J are TRBV19 and TRBJ2-7; 10 positions match TRBD1. CDR3 length: 13 amino acids. Unmatched junction bases numbered 3, after V lost 4 bases and J lost 6 bases. CDR1 LNHDA and CDR2 SQIVND come from the germline V gene (reference sequence). The DNA of the CDR3 is TGTGCCAGTAGTACCGGGACAGGGGTCGAGCAGTACTTC. It is translated as CASSTGTGVEQYF. The full variable domain, with the rest looked up from reference TRBV19 and TRBJ2-7, is DGGITQSPKYLFRKEGQNVTLSCEQNLNHDAMYWYRQDPGQGLRLIYYSQIVNDFQKGDIAEGYSVSREKKESFPLTVTSAQKNPTAFYLCASSTGTGVEQYFGPGTRLTVT.

J is TRBJ1-2 and V is TRBV5-1; no definite D call. Trimming took 1 base from V and 1 from J, leaving 5 bases between them. This CDR3 comprises 13 residues. Germline V CDR1 and CDR2: SGHRS, YFSETQ. The CDR3 coding sequence is TGCGCCAGCAGCTTGAACGGTAACTATGGCTACACCTTC. Amino acids: CASSLNGNYGYTF.

The chain uses TRBV2 and TRBJ2-1, with 9 bases identical to TRBD2. The CDR3 runs to 18 residues. Germline V lookup: CDR1 SNHLY, CDR2 FYNNEI. Trimming cost V 2 bases and J 0 bases; bases outside gene matches: 8. CDR3 loop: CASSEWGLAASSYNEQFF. CDR3 bases: TGTGCCAGCAGTGAATGGGGACTAGCTGCGAGCTCCTACAATGAGCAGTTCTTC.

V gene TRBV6-1 combines with J gene TRBJ2-5, with TRBD1 as a possible D gene (5 bases). The ends were cut back, 5 bases at V and 2 bases at J, with 12 bases in the middle. Per germline, CDR1 MNHNS and CDR2 SASEGT. The CDR3 runs 14 residues. The CDR3 DNA reads as TGTGCCAGCAGTACCACAGGATATCAAGAGACCCAGTACTTC. It translates to CASSTTGYQETQYF.

The CDR3 DNA sequence: TGCGCCAGCAGCCAGGCAGGGACATTCTACAATGAGCAGTTCTTC. Its translation: CASSQAGTFYNEQFF. The chain recombines TRBV4-3 with TRBJ2-1; D perhaps matches TRBD1 (6 bases). CDR1 is LGHNA, CDR2 YSLEER, per germline. V was clipped by 3 bases and J by 3 bases, with 12 bases between them. The CDR3 is made up of 15 amino acids.

The V call is TRBV5-1, the J call TRBJ2-2; D is possibly TRBD1 (6 bases). This CDR3 comprises 16 residues. V shed 3 bases and J shed 4 bases, with 16 bases lying between them. The germline CDR1 and CDR2 sequences are SGHRS and YFSETQ. The CDR3 loop is CASSSTGPRGTGELFF. CDR3 sequence (DNA): TGCGCCAGCAGCTCGACAGGCCCCCGGGGCACCGGGGAGCTGTTTTTT.

The V gene is TRBV19, the J gene TRBJ1-1, with a tentative D call TRBD1 (5 bases). CDR3 size: 19 residues. V lost 0 bases, J lost 2 bases, and 22 bases lay in between. CDR1 is LNHDA, CDR2 SQIVND, per germline (reference sequence). CDR3 in DNA: TGTGCCAGTAGTATAGATGGGCCCGGTAGGGCGGGGGGTAACACTGAAGCTTTCTTT. The encoded protein is CASSIDGPGRAGGNTEAFF.

J is TRBJ2-1 and V is TRBV30, with D maybe TRBD1 (5 bases). Germline-derived CDR1 and CDR2 are GTSNPN and SVGIG (reference sequence). This CDR3 region has 15 residues. The V gene lost 2 bases and the J gene lost 4 bases, with 15 bases spanning the gap. The CDR3 DNA follows: TGTGCCTGGAGTTTCGGAGACAGTCCTTACAATGAGCAGTTCTTC. Translation: CAWSFGDSPYNEQFF.